This TCR beta chain was recovered during a study of T cells in Graves' hyperthyroidism and ophthalmopathy. Broader study findings: Most thyroid clonotypes that were expanded above 0.001 also turned up in blood.

V was clipped by 2 bases and J by 2 bases, with 13 bases between them. This CDR3 has 15 residues. RNA transcripts gave rise to amplified TCR beta CDR3 regions. The primer set for the first-round RT-PCR of the TCR CDR3 was HTBI. TCRdb re-analysed the multiplex PCR reads in MiXCR, keeping a single row per CDR3 protein. Seen here are approximately 610,000 distinct CDR3 sequences, 14% to 15% observed once, and the top ten hold over 3.5%. Diagnosing involved the use of clinical symptoms, serum thyroxine and TRAb, thyroid ultrasound and orbital computed tomography. Extraction of PBMCs used 9 to 10 ml of fresh peripheral blood. This clonotype has at least ten counts. The antigen is unknown.

Sequencing input: blood. The chain has TRBV12-3 or TRBV12-4 and TRBJ2-7; TRBD2 is a possible D gene (6 bases). The sequence derives from a middle-aged woman with Graves' ophthalmopathy. The CDR3 spells CASSLSSGNPYEQYF. The CDR3 DNA is TGTGCCAGCAGTTTAAGTAGCGGAAACCCCTACGAGCAGTACTTC.